This T cell receptor beta chain was recovered during a study of vaccination and CD4 T cells after COVID-19. V lost 4 bases and J lost 2, with 17 bases in between. Germline CDR1 reads SGHNT; CDR2 reads YYREEE (reference sequence). There are 16 residues in the CDR3. Sample treatment: approximately nine-day PBMC culture with coronavirus spike peptide pools or control peptides (ViraFEST assay). Peptide-pool expansion of antigen-specific T cells preceded TCR sequencing in ViraFEST. Culture conditions combined 2.2 million or so PBMCs per well with approximately 10 IU/ml IL-2 and 9 to 10 ug/ml peptide pools. Worth noting for this clonotype: Its target is not known.

The Oncomine TCR Beta short-read assay was what sequenced the DNA obtained from cultured CD4+ T cells. TCRdb processed the PCR reads anew with MiXCR; each CDR3 protein has one entry. The sample lists 18,000 or so distinct CDR3 sequences, approximately 42% seen once, with over 25% in the top ten. The material sequenced was CD4+ T cells from blood, cultured in vitro, taken before SARS-CoV-2 vaccination. The TCR comes from a human donor who received a COVID-19 vaccine. V gene TRBV5-4 combines with J gene TRBJ2-3; TRBD2 might be the D (6 bases). CDR3 loop: CASSPTPGLSTDTQYF. DNA for the CDR3: TGTGCCAGCAGCCCTACCCCGGGACTCTCCACAGATACGCAGTATTTT.